A selection of T cell receptor beta chains follows, all from one sample in a study of shared clonotypes between healthy human individuals. Only in-frame clones appear in the TCRdb table, and some are missing; sequencing was by immunoSEQ multiplex PCR. Of about 330,000 clones listed, over 65% are singletons. Sequencing was carried out using memory CD4+ T cells sorted from blood. Receptor source: a young man in good health. The CDR3 runs from the conserved cysteine through the conserved F or W. Each record gives: CDR3 length, V gene, J gene, CDR3 protein.

>15|TRBV7-8|TRBJ1-5
CASSLARSSNQPQHF
>14|TRBV7-6|TRBJ1-2
CASSLDGQDYGYTF
>13|TRBV19|TRBJ2-7
CASSTPGTGRVTF
>14|TRBV2|TRBJ2-7
CASSPGQGLFKQYF
>13|TRBV30|TRBJ2-1
CAWSVRLGSEQFF
>14|TRBV6-4|TRBJ2-1
CASSPRRGENEQFF
>14|TRBV6-5|TRBJ1-2
CASSYKGHYYGYTF
>15|TRBV7-8|TRBJ2-7
CASSLTGALSYEQYF
>12|TRBV2|TRBJ2-7
CASSEPGDEQYF
>18|TRBV13|TRBJ2-3
CASSSPRGGQGATDTQYF
>15|TRBV19|TRBJ2-1
CASRPEGQLIGEQFF
>13|TRBV5-4|TRBJ1-2
CASSPDRNYGYTF
>15|TRBV9|TRBJ2-7
CASSVATGPDYEQYF
>15|TRBV28|TRBJ2-7
CASRTPGQMYYEQYF
>19|TRBV28|TRBJ2-1
CASSSGAGLAGGFYNEQFF
>18|TRBV5-8|TRBJ2-2
CASRTRISGSGVTGELFF
>14|TRBV7-9|TRBJ1-5
CASSESQGNQPQHF
>14|TRBV7-8|TRBJ1-2
CASSSYLANYGYTF
>15|TRBV11-2|TRBJ2-2
CASSSGTGSTGELFF
>14|TRBV10-3|TRBJ2-1
CAIRGTERYNEQFF
>13|TRBV27|TRBJ2-7
CASSLMGSYEQYF
>14|TRBV6-5|TRBJ1-2
CASSPAPGGYGYTF
>15|TRBV6-1|TRBJ2-7
CASSGLAGSSYEQYF
>14|TRBV10-2|TRBJ2-7
CASRITGRGYEQYF
>17|TRBV13|TRBJ2-5
CASSSTLRQGVQETQYF
>14|TRBV19|TRBJ1-5
CASSIGGYYQPQHF
>14|TRBV30|TRBJ2-3
CAWSGAVSTDTQYF
>16|TRBV5-1|TRBJ2-3
CASSFGDRGRRDTQYF
>12|TRBV6-6|TRBJ1-5
CASSLLSQPQHF
>17|TRBV19|TRBJ2-1
CASSIVSGQGRRDGQFF
>14|TRBV25-1|TRBJ2-1
CASSEPGVTNEQFF
>12|TRBV6-6|TRBJ2-2
CASGLATGELFF
>14|TRBV10-1|TRBJ2-1
CASSRGQNYNEQFF
>15|TRBV6-1|TRBJ1-5
CASSVLGGHGQPQHF
>15|TRBV18|TRBJ2-5
CASSPIRDSQETQYF
>13|TRBV13|TRBJ2-7
CASSSRALWEQYF
>15|TRBV28|TRBJ1-4
CASRRTGGWGEKLFF
>14|TRBV7-9|TRBJ2-7
CASSLWDRNYEQYF
>17|TRBV19|TRBJ2-5
CASSIETALGVQETQYF
>13|TRBV14|TRBJ1-1
CASRTTGATGAFF
>13|TRBV6-5|TRBJ2-2
CASSYRGAGELFF
>14|TRBV6-5|TRBJ1-1
CASRTIERYTEAFF
>14|TRBV19|TRBJ2-1
CASQRAGFYNEQFF
>13|TRBV5-6|TRBJ1-1
CASSQDSYTEAFF
>12|TRBV6-1|TRBJ1-1
CASGRGNTEAFF
>14|TRBV7-8|TRBJ2-7
CASSTNRQGYEQYF
>15|TRBV7-2|TRBJ2-3
CASNWGLAHTDTQYF
>15|TRBV5-4|TRBJ2-7
CASSLESGRAYEQYF
>15|TRBV5-1|TRBJ2-5
CASSLSFGYQETQYF
>14|TRBV15|TRBJ2-7
CATSKRQTAAEQYF
>15|TRBV5-4|TRBJ2-1
CASSRDGNSYNEQFF
>14|TRBV7-2|TRBJ2-1
CASSLAGYFNEQFF
>16|TRBV5-1|TRBJ2-7
CASTGSVVAGAHEQYF
>15|TRBV7-9|TRBJ1-2
CASSLGNRGNYGYTF
>14|TRBV5-1|TRBJ2-3
CASSLFSVRNTQYF
>14|TRBV5-1|TRBJ2-7
CASSQWDGTYEQYF
>11|TRBV11-2|TRBJ1-2
CASSPDLGYTF
>16|TRBV4-1|TRBJ2-3
CASSPSGAGFGDTQYF
>14|TRBV18|TRBJ2-1
CASAPGQVSNEQFF